The sequence of this T cell receptor beta chain was determined in a study of blood T cell repertoires in COVID-19. In the study overall: Sources were T cells, B-cell-depleted T cells, or PBMCs; the material itself was cDNA or gDNA.

Only in-frame clones appear in the TCRdb table, and some are missing; sequencing was by immunoSEQ multiplex PCR. The sample has about 81,000 clones, around 75% seen once. Deletions cut 0 bases from V and 4 bases from J, with 16 bases between. Germline CDR1 and CDR2: MNHEY and SVGAGI. The CDR3 covers 16 residues. The source is a woman aged 50 to 60 with acute or convalescent COVID-19. The rearrangement uses TRBV6-5 and TRBJ2-7; D may be TRBD1 (6 bases). The sequenced sample was peripheral blood. CDR3 DNA: TGTGCCAGCAGTTACTCCTCCCCCAGGGGCGGGTACGAGCAGTACTTC. Encoded protein: CASSYSSPRGGYEQYF.